This is a list of T cell receptor beta chains from one sample in a study of blood T cell repertoires in COVID-19. This table comes from immunoSEQ multiplex PCR, and its TCRdb copy is limited to in-frame clones, with some not included. The data show under 250,000 clones, roughly 89% seen once. Sequenced input: peripheral blood. Receptor source: a man between 60 and 75 years old who had recovered from COVID-19. Both conserved end residues are part of each CDR3. The D gene is left open where the match is weak. Size is stated for part of the rows, as once, few or many counts, or as a class when the clone is expanded.

v_call,clone_size,j_call,d_call,cdr3_aa,cdr3_nt
TRBV19,NA,TRBJ1-1,NA,CASRRRGSTEAFF,TGTGCCAGTCGCCGTAGGGGGAGCACTGAAGCTTTCTTT
TRBV28,NA,TRBJ1-2,NA,CASSLGRGYGYTF,TGTGCCAGCAGTTTGGGCAGGGGCTATGGCTACACCTTC
TRBV10-3,NA,TRBJ1-1,NA,CAVRGDTEAFF,TGTGCCGTCCGGGGGGACACTGAAGCTTTCTTT
TRBV9,NA,TRBJ1-3,NA,CASSVDGSGNTIYF,TGTGCCAGCAGCGTAGACGGCTCTGGAAACACCATATATTTT
TRBV4-3,NA,TRBJ2-7,NA,CASSQDIRGGSYEQYF,TGCGCCAGCAGCCAAGATATTAGGGGAGGCTCCTACGAGCAGTACTTC
TRBV6-5,NA,TRBJ1-2,TRBD1,CASGQGAGYTF,TGTGCCAGCGGACAGGGGGCAGGCTACACCTTC
TRBV5-4,NA,TRBJ1-2,NA,CASSSRARGGANYGYTF,TGTGCCAGCAGCTCACGGGCACGGGGGGGAGCTAACTATGGCTACACCTTC
TRBV5-1,NA,TRBJ2-7,TRBD2,CASSQLAGVIYEQYF,TGCGCCAGCAGCCAACTAGCGGGAGTGATCTACGAGCAGTACTTC
TRBV6-6,NA,TRBJ2-1,TRBD1,CASSYSGQGINEQFF,TGTGCCAGCAGTTACTCGGGACAGGGGATCAATGAGCAGTTCTTC
TRBV18,NA,TRBJ2-6,NA,CASSQTGHGANVLTF,TGTGCCAGCTCGCAAACAGGGCATGGGGCCAACGTCCTGACTTTC
TRBV5-4,NA,TRBJ1-3,TRBD1,CASSSGQGAGNTIYF,TGTGCCAGCAGCTCAGGACAGGGGGCTGGAAACACCATATATTTT
TRBV5-1,NA,TRBJ1-4,NA,CASSLSIQDNEKLFF,TGCGCCAGCAGCTTGTCGATACAGGATAATGAAAAACTGTTTTTT
TRBV4-3,NA,TRBJ2-5,NA,CASSQEPPRGGQETQYF,TGCGCCAGCAGCCAAGAACCCCCCAGGGGCGGCCAAGAGACCCAGTACTTC
TRBV6-5,NA,TRBJ1-5,NA,CASSYRGPNQPQHF,TGTGCCAGCAGTTACAGGGGCCCCAATCAGCCCCAGCATTTT
TRBV5-1,NA,TRBJ2-3,NA,CASSLRGDTDTQYF,TGCGCCAGCAGCTTGCGCGGGGACACAGATACGCAGTATTTT
TRBV5-1,NA,TRBJ1-4,NA,CASSTATNEKLFF,TGCGCCAGCAGCACGGCAACTAATGAAAAACTGTTTTTT
TRBV4-1,NA,TRBJ2-6,NA,CASSQDRAGAPISGANVLTF,TGCGCCAGCAGCCAAGATCGGGCGGGGGCCCCGATCTCTGGGGCCAACGTCCTGACTTTC
TRBV6-6,NA,TRBJ1-1,TRBD1,CASSTSGTGGEAFF,TGTGCCAGCAGCACCAGTGGGACAGGGGGTGAAGCTTTCTTT
TRBV12-3/TRBV12-4,NA,TRBJ2-1,NA,CASSMRLEGAVF,TGTGCCAGCAGTATGAGATTGGAAGGGGCCGTCTTC
TRBV15,NA,TRBJ2-1,TRBD2,CATSRRGRKNNEQFF,TGTGCCACCAGCAGGCGGGGGAGGAAAAACAATGAGCAGTTCTTC
TRBV5-4,once,TRBJ2-3,TRBD2,CASSFLAGGGTDTQYF,TGTGCCAGCAGCTTTTTAGCGGGAGGGGGCACAGATACGCAGTATTTT
TRBV6-5,NA,TRBJ1-2,NA,CASSYFLGGYTF,TGTGCCAGCAGTTACTTTCTCGGTGGCTACACCTTC
TRBV19,NA,TRBJ2-6,NA,CASSISSWGPGANVLTF,TGTGCCAGTAGTATTTCTTCTTGGGGCCCTGGGGCCAACGTCCTGACTTTC
TRBV5-1,NA,TRBJ1-6,TRBD1,CASSPSGTGWVNSPLHF,TGCGCCAGCAGCCCGTCCGGGACAGGTTGGGTTAATTCACCCCTCCACTTT
TRBV18,NA,TRBJ2-7,TRBD2,CASSQPTSSGGSRRQYF,TGTGCCAGCTCACAACCAACCTCTAGCGGGGGTTCCCGTCGGCAGTACTTC
TRBV30,NA,TRBJ2-3,NA,CAWRIAVLGASVPPDTQYF,TGTGCCTGGAGGATCGCCGTTCTAGGGGCTAGCGTCCCCCCAGATACGCAGTATTTT
TRBV9,NA,TRBJ2-5,TRBD2,CASSVGASGKTQYF,TGTGCCAGCAGCGTAGGGGCTAGCGGGAAGACCCAGTACTTC
TRBV19,NA,TRBJ2-7,TRBD1,CATRRAWDSSYEQYF,TGTGCCACTAGACGGGCGTGGGACAGTTCCTACGAGCAGTACTTC
TRBV9,few,TRBJ2-3,TRBD2,CASSTTSGTDTQYF,TGTGCCAGCAGCACCACTAGCGGCACAGATACGCAGTATTTT
TRBV18,NA,TRBJ2-5,NA,CASSPSLAQGETQYF,TGTGCCAGCTCACCATCCCTAGCGCAAGGAGAGACCCAGTACTTC
TRBV27,NA,TRBJ1-2,NA,CASSFREVTGVPYGYTF,TGTGCCAGCAGTTTCCGCGAAGTAACGGGGGTCCCCTATGGCTACACCTTC
TRBV28,NA,TRBJ2-5,NA,CASSLENTGHLQETQYF,TGTGCCAGCAGTCTAGAGAATACAGGGCACCTCCAAGAGACCCAGTACTTC
TRBV6-1,NA,TRBJ1-5,NA,CASSEGSRSNQPQHF,TGTGCCAGCAGTGAAGGGAGTCGGAGCAATCAGCCCCAGCATTTT
TRBV5-1,NA,TRBJ2-5,TRBD2,CASSLAEREGETQYF,TGCGCCAGCAGCTTGGCCGAGAGGGAGGGTGAGACCCAGTACTTC
TRBV7-8,NA,TRBJ2-3,TRBD2,CASSRGAGGRTDTQYF,TGTGCCAGCAGCCGAGGAGCGGGGGGACGCACAGATACGCAGTATTTT
TRBV5-4,once,TRBJ2-3,NA,CASRARLGTITDTQYF,TGTGCCAGCAGGGCGCGGCTAGGAACTATCACAGATACGCAGTATTTT
TRBV6-2/TRBV6-3,NA,TRBJ2-3,TRBD2,CASSYLAGTTDTQYF,TGTGCCAGCAGTTACTTAGCGGGAACCACAGATACGCAGTATTTT
TRBV14,NA,TRBJ2-1,TRBD2,CASSRGFGLERNEQFF,TGTGCCAGCAGCCGTGGATTTGGACTAGAACGCAATGAGCAGTTCTTC
TRBV2,NA,TRBJ1-5,TRBD1,CASGGGTASNQPQHF,TGTGCCAGCGGTGGAGGGACAGCCAGCAATCAGCCCCAGCATTTT
TRBV18,NA,TRBJ1-1,TRBD1,CASSPFRTGNSNTEAFF,TGTGCCAGCTCACCATTCAGGACAGGGAATTCGAACACTGAAGCTTTCTTT
TRBV5-1,NA,TRBJ2-3,TRBD1,CASSLVTGDTDTQYF,TGCGCCAGCAGCTTGGTAACAGGGGACACAGATACGCAGTATTTT
TRBV3-1/TRBV3-2,NA,TRBJ1-4,TRBD1,CASSQPRTGGVEKLFF,TGTGCCAGCAGCCAACCCCGGACAGGGGGCGTCGAAAAACTGTTTTTT
TRBV12-3/TRBV12-4,once,TRBJ2-1,TRBD1,CASRPTGGNEQFF,TGTGCCAGCAGGCCGACAGGGGGTAATGAGCAGTTCTTC
TRBV9,NA,TRBJ2-3,TRBD1,CASSVAGQGTDTQYF,TGTGCCAGCAGCGTAGCGGGACAGGGCACAGATACGCAGTATTTT
TRBV6-5,NA,TRBJ2-1,TRBD2,CASSFSGANLYNEQFF,TGTGCCAGCAGTTTTAGCGGGGCGAACCTCTACAATGAGCAGTTCTTC
TRBV6-5,NA,TRBJ2-3,NA,CASKRQRNTDTQYF,TGTGCCAGCAAAAGACAGCGTAACACAGATACGCAGTATTTT
TRBV6-5,NA,TRBJ2-7,TRBD1,CASSSREGAINEQYF,TGTGCCAGCAGCTCGCGCGAGGGGGCGATCAACGAGCAGTACTTC